The present TCR beta chain was sequenced within a study of blood T cell repertoires in COVID-19. The CDR3 totals 15 residues. The germline gives CDR1 SGHRS, CDR2 YFSETQ. V was pared by 4 bases and J by 4 bases, with 8 bases of the junction left unmatched. Using immunoSEQ multiplex PCR, the repertoire was profiled, and TCRdb retains in-frame clones only, with some absent. Among approximately 250,000 clones listed, roughly 90% were seen once. Researchers sorted participants into cohorts using their self-reported clinical history. Sequencing was performed on PBMCs or T cells enriched from blood (not recorded which). The origin of this receptor is a man in his forties who had been exposed to COVID-19. This sequence joins TRBV5-1 and TRBJ2-7, with 10 bases matching TRBD1. CDR3 bases: TGCGCCAGCAGCGACGACAGGGGGCATGTTTACGAGCAGTACTTC. This sequence encodes CASSDDRGHVYEQYF.